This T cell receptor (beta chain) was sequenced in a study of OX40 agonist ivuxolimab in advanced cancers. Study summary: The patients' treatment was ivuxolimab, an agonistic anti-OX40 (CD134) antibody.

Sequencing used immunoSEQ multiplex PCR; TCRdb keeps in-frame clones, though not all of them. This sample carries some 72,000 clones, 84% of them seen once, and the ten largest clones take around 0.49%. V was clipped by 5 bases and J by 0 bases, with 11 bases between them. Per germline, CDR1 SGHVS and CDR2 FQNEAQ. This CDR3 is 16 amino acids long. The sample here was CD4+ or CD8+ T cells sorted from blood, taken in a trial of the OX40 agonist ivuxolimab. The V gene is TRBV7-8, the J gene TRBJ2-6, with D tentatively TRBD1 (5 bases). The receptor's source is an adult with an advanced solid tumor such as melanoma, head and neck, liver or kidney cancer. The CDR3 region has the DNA TGTGCCAGCAGCACCTACAGGAGCTCTGGGGCCAACGTCCTGACTTTC. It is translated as CASSTYRSSGANVLTF. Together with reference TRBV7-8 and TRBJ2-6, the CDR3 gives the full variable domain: GAGVSQSPRYKVAKRGQDVALRCDPISGHVSLFWYQQALGQGPEFLTYFQNEAQLDKSGLPSDRFFAERPEGSVSTLKIQRTQQEDSAVYLCASSTYRSSGANVLTFGAGSRLTVL.